A single T cell receptor (beta chain) is shown here with its context. Germline-derived CDR1 and CDR2 are SGHAT and FQNNGV. V was shortened by 0 bases and J by 6 bases, with 15 bases between the two germline ends. CDR3 length equals 16 residues. The sample originates from a study of blood T cell repertoires in COVID-19. Overall study context: Some COVID-19 samples were acute and others convalescent; all came from the United States, Italy and Spain. Nucleic acid was either cDNA or gDNA, and it came from T cells, B-cell-depleted T cells, or PBMCs.

How the authors handled the data: Reference gene primer amplification yielded estimated nucleated cell counts. Produced via immunoSEQ multiplex PCR; TCRdb's table is partial and in-frame only. Clone size and the V and J calls come from that table; the DNA yielded D and trimming. The sample holds 60,000 to 70,000 clones; about 75% are singletons and the top ten take around 50%. This clonotype was obtained from a woman older than 75 with acute or convalescent COVID-19. Sequenced material: peripheral blood. V is TRBV11-2 and J is TRBJ2-1, with a possible D match to TRBD2 (6 bases). CDR3 amino acids: CASSLDHGWRVNEQFF. Here the CDR3 DNA reads TGTGCCAGCAGCTTAGATCACGGGTGGAGGGTCAATGAGCAGTTCTTC.